One sample yielded the 9 T cell receptor beta chains listed below, sequenced in a study of blood T cells in healthy people across ages. A second PCR of 7 to 11 cycles used a sample-barcoded 5' primer and a J-beta primer mix. TCRdb re-called the 5' RACE reads through MiXCR, storing one row per CDR3 protein. The sample contains about a million distinct CDR3 sequences, 45% to 50% of which appear only once. Source material: blood. These receptors all come from a man aged 30 to 45 in good health.

J is TRBJ1-1 and V is TRBV5-1; maybe TRBD1 (6 bases). Germline CDR1 is SGHRS and CDR2 is YFSETQ. The V and J ends lost 3 bases and 6 bases respectively, with 18 bases between them. This CDR3 spans 15 amino acids. The CDR3 loop is CASSSETGRVAEAFF. The CDR3 region has the DNA TGCGCCAGCAGCTCAGAAACAGGGAGGGTGGCTGAAGCTTTCTTT.

This clonotype appeared a single time. The chain has TRBV12-3 or TRBV12-4 and TRBJ2-3; TRBD2 might be the D (5 bases). The V end lost 5 bases, the J end lost 4 bases, and 13 bases lay between the germline ends. CDR3 size: 14 residues. Here the CDR3 DNA reads TGTGCCAGCAGTGAGAGGATGGGAGCAGATACGCAGTATTTT. The encoded protein is CASSERMGADTQYF.

This chain uses TRBV19 with TRBJ2-7; 7 bases are a match to TRBD1. CDR3 size: 15 residues. Germline values: CDR1 LNHDA, CDR2 SQIVND (reference sequence). V dropped 5 bases and J dropped 1; count of bases not matched to a gene: 8. CDR3 in DNA: TGTGCCAGTAGTCAGCGATCGACAGGGTCCTACGAGCAGTACTTC. Its protein is CASSQRSTGSYEQYF.

The CDR3 nucleotides read TGTGCCAGCAGCTTAGCCGGGGCGGGAGGATCCAGCGAGCAGTACTTC. The encoded protein is CASSLAGAGGSSEQYF. This chain joins TRBV7-3 and TRBJ2-7, with 8 bases matching TRBD2. This CDR3 spans 16 amino acids. Unmatched junction bases numbered 12, after V lost 2 bases and J lost 6 bases. Germline lookup yields CDR1 SGHTA and CDR2 FQGTGA.

The chain joins TRBV20-1 to TRBJ2-5; TRBD2 matches 7 bases. CDR3 length: 15 residues. The V gene's germline CDR1 is DFQATT and CDR2 SNEGSKA (reference sequence). The V segment lost 3 bases and the J segment 1 base; nucleotides outside the gene matches: 8. CDR3 protein: CSASPIGTTQETQYF. Written as DNA, the CDR3 is TGCAGTGCTAGTCCAATCGGGACTACCCAAGAGACCCAGTACTTC.

This clonotype was counted only a few times. The chain employs TRBV4-1 and TRBJ1-2, with D uncertain. The ends were cut back, 3 bases at V and 1 base at J, with 15 bases in the middle. The germline CDR1 and CDR2 sequences are MGHRA and YSYEKL. This CDR3 is built from 16 residues. The CDR3 here is CASSHEFGLVNYGYTF. The CDR3 bases are TGCGCCAGCAGCCATGAGTTCGGCCTGGTTAACTATGGCTACACCTTC.

This clonotype came up once. The chain uses TRBV20-1 and TRBJ1-1, with a possible D match to TRBD1 (6 bases). CDR1 DFQATT and CDR2 SNEGSKA come from the germline V gene (reference sequence). The ends were cut back, 5 bases at V and 6 bases at J, with 19 bases in the middle. The CDR3 is made up of 14 amino acids. As DNA, the CDR3 is TGCAGTGCTGGAGGGGGGCTTGGGGACCCTGAAGCTTTCTTT. Encoded protein: CSAGGGLGDPEAFF.

This clonotype was recorded a few times. This rearrangement joins TRBV14 to TRBJ1-2, with unresolved D. CDR1 is SGHDN and CDR2 is FVKESK in the germline V gene. The CDR3 extends over 13 amino acids. Trimming took off 3 bases at V and 8 bases at J, with 13 bases between the two ends. The CDR3: CASSHTRSGGYTF. For the CDR3, the DNA is TGTGCCAGCAGCCACACCCGGTCGGGCGGCTACACCTTC.

The chain uses TRBV20-1 and TRBJ2-1; 12 nucleotides line up with TRBD2. This CDR3 is built from 16 residues. Germline-derived CDR1 and CDR2 are DFQATT and SNEGSKA (reference sequence). Unmatched junction bases numbered 8, after V lost 3 bases and J lost 5 bases. CDR3 residues: CSARDLAGGINNEQFF. The CDR3 DNA sequence: TGCAGTGCTAGGGATCTAGCGGGGGGGATTAACAATGAGCAGTTCTTC.